The rows below give T cell receptor beta chains drawn from one sample of a study of blood T cell repertoires in COVID-19. The method was immunoSEQ multiplex PCR; TCRdb's version includes in-frame clones alone and lacks a portion of them. The sample shows 150,000 to 180,000 clones, about 79% of them seen only once. Sequenced sample: peripheral blood. These receptors all stem from a woman between 50 and 59 years old with acute or convalescent COVID-19. Both conserved end residues are part of each CDR3. The order of the fields is J gene, D gene, V gene, CDR3 protein. The D gene is left open where the match is weak.

J gene: TRBJ1-5; D gene: .; V gene: TRBV19; CDR3 protein: CASSPPTGGGYSNQPQHF
J gene: TRBJ2-2; D gene: .; V gene: TRBV5-1; CDR3 protein: CASSLDTNTGELFF
J gene: TRBJ2-7; D gene: TRBD1; V gene: TRBV4-1; CDR3 protein: CASSQGSGQYYEQYF
J gene: TRBJ2-5; D gene: TRBD1; V gene: TRBV9; CDR3 protein: CASSVYGTGGETQYF
J gene: TRBJ2-7; D gene: .; V gene: TRBV2; CDR3 protein: CASSGEFEQYF
J gene: TRBJ1-2; D gene: TRBD1; V gene: TRBV7-9; CDR3 protein: CASSRDSFGYGYTF
J gene: TRBJ2-2; D gene: .; V gene: TRBV4-3; CDR3 protein: CASSQDVSYTGELFF
J gene: TRBJ2-3; D gene: TRBD1; V gene: TRBV5-8; CDR3 protein: CASSFGQGTDTQYF
J gene: TRBJ2-3; D gene: .; V gene: TRBV6-2/TRBV6-3; CDR3 protein: CASSSGGISTDTQYF
J gene: TRBJ2-3; D gene: TRBD1; V gene: TRBV14; CDR3 protein: CASSPPGTGLSRTQYF
J gene: TRBJ1-5; D gene: .; V gene: TRBV19; CDR3 protein: CASSATGLVGPQHF
J gene: TRBJ1-4; D gene: .; V gene: TRBV27; CDR3 protein: CASRPGQRSATNEKLFF
J gene: TRBJ1-4; D gene: .; V gene: TRBV7-7; CDR3 protein: CASSPRTNEKLFF
J gene: TRBJ1-2; D gene: TRBD1; V gene: TRBV23-1; CDR3 protein: CASYSDRAVYGYTF
J gene: TRBJ1-1; D gene: .; V gene: TRBV20-1; CDR3 protein: CSARHTTEAFF
J gene: TRBJ2-5; D gene: TRBD2; V gene: TRBV5-1; CDR3 protein: CASSLGLAGGHETQYF
J gene: TRBJ2-2; D gene: .; V gene: TRBV10-1; CDR3 protein: CASSRWGPGELFF
J gene: TRBJ2-5; D gene: .; V gene: TRBV11-2; CDR3 protein: CASSLRGGAWETQYF
J gene: TRBJ2-2; D gene: .; V gene: TRBV24-1; CDR3 protein: CATGGRYTGELFF
J gene: TRBJ1-1; D gene: .; V gene: TRBV19; CDR3 protein: CASSIRGGSTEAFF
J gene: TRBJ2-2; D gene: TRBD1; V gene: TRBV6-5; CDR3 protein: CASSYAGGGELFF
J gene: TRBJ2-5; D gene: TRBD2; V gene: TRBV5-1; CDR3 protein: CASSFGTSGIGETQYF
J gene: TRBJ1-6; D gene: TRBD1; V gene: TRBV9; CDR3 protein: CASSVRTGKFSPLHF
J gene: TRBJ2-1; D gene: TRBD2; V gene: TRBV4-2; CDR3 protein: CASSRKLTGAGGEQFF
J gene: TRBJ2-5; D gene: .; V gene: TRBV6-5; CDR3 protein: CASSPDMGTQYF
J gene: TRBJ2-3; D gene: TRBD2; V gene: TRBV2; CDR3 protein: CASSVLAGGVNTQYF
J gene: TRBJ1-2; D gene: .; V gene: TRBV4-2; CDR3 protein: CASSQGGGAYGYTF
J gene: TRBJ1-2; D gene: TRBD1; V gene: TRBV10-3; CDR3 protein: CAISDALGQVSGGYTF
J gene: TRBJ1-2; D gene: .; V gene: TRBV28; CDR3 protein: CASSFQGSNYGYTF
J gene: TRBJ2-7; D gene: .; V gene: TRBV6-2/TRBV6-3; CDR3 protein: CASSYRRGHYEQYF
J gene: TRBJ1-3; D gene: .; V gene: TRBV12-3/TRBV12-4; CDR3 protein: CASSDTAGNTIYF
J gene: TRBJ1-2; D gene: TRBD1; V gene: TRBV29-1; CDR3 protein: CSVGGQGPNYGYTF
J gene: TRBJ2-7; D gene: TRBD2; V gene: TRBV10-3; CDR3 protein: CAISESGGGEQYF
J gene: TRBJ2-7; D gene: TRBD2; V gene: TRBV10-1; CDR3 protein: CASSKETSGSSYEQYF
J gene: TRBJ1-5; D gene: TRBD1; V gene: TRBV7-8; CDR3 protein: CASSSGQGVGNQPQHF
J gene: TRBJ1-1; D gene: .; V gene: TRBV14; CDR3 protein: CASSQPGGYTEAFF
J gene: TRBJ1-4; D gene: TRBD1; V gene: TRBV7-2; CDR3 protein: CASSTQWGQGSEKLFF
J gene: TRBJ2-3; D gene: TRBD2; V gene: TRBV7-3; CDR3 protein: CASSPGTNFDTDTQYF
J gene: TRBJ2-1; D gene: TRBD2; V gene: TRBV9; CDR3 protein: CASSVEGAGGFNEQFF
J gene: TRBJ1-4; D gene: .; V gene: TRBV19; CDR3 protein: CASSNAVREKLFF
J gene: TRBJ1-1; D gene: TRBD1; V gene: TRBV10-3; CDR3 protein: CAISVDGRGHTEAFF
J gene: TRBJ2-7; D gene: TRBD2; V gene: TRBV15; CDR3 protein: CATSTRAGETYEQYF
J gene: TRBJ2-3; D gene: TRBD2; V gene: TRBV9; CDR3 protein: CASSPPAGGGTDTQYF
J gene: TRBJ2-3; D gene: .; V gene: TRBV10-3; CDR3 protein: CAISESREQLADTQYF
J gene: TRBJ1-1; D gene: .; V gene: TRBV29-1; CDR3 protein: CSAGHMNTEAFF
J gene: TRBJ1-1; D gene: .; V gene: TRBV5-5; CDR3 protein: CANPTGFEAFF
J gene: TRBJ2-3; D gene: .; V gene: TRBV7-2; CDR3 protein: CASTIFGTDTQYF
J gene: TRBJ2-7; D gene: TRBD1; V gene: TRBV28; CDR3 protein: CASSASGTGVYEQYF
J gene: TRBJ2-5; D gene: .; V gene: TRBV10-3; CDR3 protein: CAIRPDRKETQYF
J gene: TRBJ2-5; D gene: TRBD2; V gene: TRBV5-8; CDR3 protein: CASSLVPSGTGETQYF
J gene: TRBJ2-3; D gene: TRBD2; V gene: TRBV4-2; CDR3 protein: CASSQHIAGGISDTQYF
J gene: TRBJ2-1; D gene: .; V gene: TRBV28; CDR3 protein: CASSERGSSAKDNEQFF
J gene: TRBJ2-1; D gene: TRBD2; V gene: TRBV10-2; CDR3 protein: CASTAGLAGANNEQFF
J gene: TRBJ1-1; D gene: .; V gene: TRBV5-1; CDR3 protein: CASSLHRVEADTEAFF